This entry lists 16 T cell receptor beta chains sequenced from one sample in a study of blood T cell repertoires in COVID-19. Sequencing was performed with immunoSEQ multiplex PCR; in TCRdb, only in-frame clones are kept and a portion is missing. Among approximately 150,000 clones, approximately 88% were seen once, and the ten largest hold 28%. The sample was peripheral blood. The receptors come from a human donor in a cohort sampled during active COVID-19.

The chain uses TRBV6-5 and TRBJ2-5, with TRBD2 matching 9 bases. V was clipped by 1 base and J by 5 bases; unmatched bases: 5. The CDR3 has 15 residues. Germline CDR1 MNHEY, CDR2 SVGAGI. The CDR3 coding sequence is TGTGCCAGCAGTTACTTCAGCGGGGGGCTGGAGACCCAGTACTTC. Translating it yields CASSYFSGGLETQYF.

The V gene is TRBV6-2 or TRBV6-3, the J gene TRBJ1-2; tentative D call: TRBD1 (6 bases). Per the germline V gene, CDR1 is MNHEY and CDR2 is SVGEGT. The CDR3 has 13 residues. Trimming removed 5 bases from V and 5 bases from J, with 12 bases in between. CDR3 amino acids: CASSRQVAYGYTF. The CDR3, as DNA: TGTGCCAGCAGTCGACAGGTTGCTTATGGCTACACCTTC.

The rearrangement uses TRBV7-9 and TRBJ1-2, with no clear D. V gave up 3 bases and J gave up 7 bases, with 15 bases separating them. CDR3 length: 14 amino acids. Germline lookup yields CDR1 SEHNR and CDR2 FQNEAQ (reference sequence). CDR3 in DNA: TGTGCCAGCAGCTTCTCGGAGCTCTCTCTTGGCTACACCTTC. It translates to CASSFSELSLGYTF. The full variable domain, in which reference TRBV7-9 and TRBJ1-2 provide the parts outside the CDR3, is DTGVSQNPRHKITKRGQNVTFRCDPISEHNRLYWYRQTLGQGPEFLTYFQNEAQLEKSRLLSDRFSAERPKGSFSTLEIQRTEQGDSAMYLCASSFSELSLGYTFGSGTRLTVV.

The chain uses TRBV25-1 and TRBJ2-1, with 9 bases lining up with TRBD1. Germline CDR1 reads MGHDK; CDR2 reads SYGVNS. Unmatched junction bases numbered 0, after V lost 4 bases and J lost 5 bases. The CDR3 runs to 13 residues. CDR3 protein: CASSGDRDNEQFF. DNA of the CDR3: TGTGCCAGCAGTGGGGACAGGGACAATGAGCAGTTCTTC. The complete variable domain, with remaining parts taken from reference TRBV25-1 and TRBJ2-1, reads EADIYQTPRYLVIGTGKKITLECSQTMGHDKMYWYQQDPGMELHLIHYSYGVNSTEKGDLSSESTVSRIRTEHFPLTLESARPSHTSQYLCASSGDRDNEQFFGPGTRLTVL.

This chain connects TRBV4-1 to TRBJ1-6, with 7 positions matching TRBD1. Germline V gene sequence: CDR1 MGHRA, CDR2 YSYEKL. With V trimmed by 2 bases and J by 5 bases, 6 bases remained unmatched. CDR3 length: 16 residues. The CDR3 DNA reads TGCGCCAGCAGCCAAAGGGACAGCTCGAATAATTCACCCCTCCACTTT. This translates into CASSQRDSSNNSPLHF.

This clone was observed a single time. The chain recombines TRBV6-5 with TRBJ2-3, with 8 positions matching TRBD2. Germline V gene lookup returns CDR1 MNHEY and CDR2 SVGAGI. This CDR3 spans 15 amino acids. Losses at the gene ends were 2 bases for V and 1 base for J; bases not matched to a gene: 2. CDR3 DNA sequence: TGTGCCAGCAGTTACGCAGCGGGGGGCACAGATACGCAGTATTTT. It encodes CASSYAAGGTDTQYF.

The genes are TRBV12-5 and TRBJ2-5, with TRBD2 matching 9 bases. Germline V gene sequence: CDR1 LGHNT, CDR2 FRNRAP. V was pared by 5 bases and J by 5 bases, with 3 bases of the junction left unmatched. CDR3 length equals 13 residues. The DNA of the CDR3 is TGTGCTAGTGGTCGACTAGCGGAGGAGACCCAGTACTTC. Protein: CASGRLAEETQYF.

The chain combines TRBV5-8 with TRBJ2-2; TRBD1 might be the D (5 bases). The CDR3 has 19 amino acids. The ends were cut back, 4 bases at V and 5 bases at J, with 27 bases in the middle. The germline gives CDR1 SGHTS, CDR2 YDEGEE. The CDR3 loop is CASSPRVGDSSTVTGELFF. CDR3 sequence (DNA): TGTGCCAGCAGCCCCCGAGTAGGGGATAGCAGTACAGTGACCGGGGAGCTGTTTTTT.

The J gene is TRBJ2-5, the V gene TRBV5-5, with 9 bases aligning to TRBD1. The CDR3 is 16 residues long. J was trimmed by 5 bases and V by 4 bases; bases with no gene match: 12. Per germline, CDR1 SGHKS and CDR2 YYEKEE (reference sequence). CDR3 nucleotides: TGTGCCAGCAGCCAAACCTCCGGGACAGGGATTGAGACCCAGTACTTC. Protein sequence: CASSQTSGTGIETQYF.

V usage is TRBV5-6 and J usage is TRBJ2-1, with D possibly TRBD2 on 5 matching bases. Germline V gene lookup returns CDR1 SGHDT and CDR2 YYEEEE. V was pared by 4 bases and J by 8 bases, with 13 bases between. The CDR3 totals 13 residues. This chain's CDR3 is CASSEGSEDEQFF. CDR3 nucleotide sequence: TGTGCCAGCAGCGAAGGGAGCGAGGATGAGCAGTTCTTC.

The V call is TRBV7-9, the J call TRBJ1-1; D unclear. Per germline, CDR1 SEHNR and CDR2 FQNEAQ (reference sequence). The length of the CDR3 is 12 residues. V lost 4 bases, J lost 7 bases, and 10 bases lay in between. The CDR3 region has the DNA TGTGCCAGCAGCTCCGGCGGACTTGAAGCTTTCTTT. Its translation is CASSSGGLEAFF.

V is TRBV6-2 or TRBV6-3 and J is TRBJ1-1; the match to TRBD1 covers 7 bases. Germline V gene lookup returns CDR1 MNHEY and CDR2 SVGEGT. The CDR3 is 17 residues long. The V gene end was trimmed by 0 bases and the J gene end by 3 bases; junction bases not matched to a gene: 10. The DNA of the CDR3 is TGTGCCAGCAGTTACTCGGCCAGGGGGAAATGGGACACTGAAGCTTTCTTT. Protein product: CASSYSARGKWDTEAFF.

The chain carries TRBV3-1 (or the pseudogene TRBV3-2) and TRBJ2-3; 15 bases agree with TRBD2. The J segment lost 1 base and the V segment lost 6 bases, leaving 8 bases of the junction unmatched. CDR1 and CDR2 from the germline V gene are LGHDT and YNNKEL (reference sequence). The CDR3 spans 18 residues. As DNA, the CDR3 is TGTGCCAGCAGGACGGGACTAGCGGGGGGTTCTGGCACAGATACGCAGTATTTT. This gives the protein CASRTGLAGGSGTDTQYF.

The CDR3 spells CASSVGPGQTTTEGEQFF. The CDR3 nucleotides are TGTGCCAGCAGCGTAGGCCCCGGACAGACAACAACAGAGGGTGAGCAGTTCTTC. The genes are TRBV9 and TRBJ2-1, with TRBD1 as a possible D gene (6 bases). The V gene lost 0 bases and the J gene lost 9 bases, with 25 bases spanning the gap. CDR1 SGDLS and CDR2 YYNGEE come from the germline V gene. This CDR3 has 18 residues.

The gene calls are TRBV5-1 and TRBJ1-1; D remains unclear. This CDR3 has 13 amino acids. CDR1 SGHRS and CDR2 YFSETQ come from the germline V gene. Trimming stripped 2 bases from V and 11 bases from J, with 16 bases between. The CDR3: CASSFESPYVAFF. CDR3 DNA sequence: TGCGCCAGCAGCTTCGAATCCCCCTACGTGGCTTTCTTT.

The chain combines TRBV9 with TRBJ2-1; 9 bases agree with TRBD2. CDR3 length: 14 amino acids. Germline V CDR1 and CDR2: SGDLS, YYNGEE. Trimming removed 0 bases from V and 13 bases from J; junction bases left unmatched: 8. CDR3 sequence (DNA): TGTGCCAGCAGCGTAGACCTAGTAGGGACTAGCCAGTTCTTC. Its translation: CASSVDLVGTSQFF.